This T cell receptor (beta chain) was captured by sequencing in a study of blood T cell repertoires in COVID-19. In germline, CDR1 is MGHRA, CDR2 YSYEKL. With 1 base removed from V and 2 bases from J, the gap between germline ends came to 7 bases. CDR3 size: 14 residues. As originally analysed: The assay estimated nucleated cells by amplifying reference gene primers. This table comes from immunoSEQ multiplex PCR, and its TCRdb copy is limited to in-frame clones, with some not included. That table supplies the V and J calls and clone size; D and trimming were determined from the DNA. Counted here are approximately 440,000 clones, about 90% occurring once; the ten biggest clones make up about 0.6%.

V and J are TRBV4-1 and TRBJ2-3; D is ambiguous. The clonotype was recovered from a man between 18 and 29 years old who had recovered from COVID-19. The sequenced sample was PBMCs or T cells enriched from blood (not recorded which). The CDR3 bases are TGCGCCAGCAGCCAAGCCGGAGCCACAGATACGCAGTATTTT. It codes for CASSQAGATDTQYF.